The table lists the clone carrying this T cell receptor beta chain with a few counts. The antigen is not known. The CDR3 is cut off 3 residues early in the read; its end comes from the germline J gene. The data originate from a study of T cell clonality in common variable immunodeficiency. Points from the study as a whole: Fewer deletions and N-nucleotide insertions were reportedly seen in common variable immunodeficiency TCR beta sequences.

Measured with immunoSEQ multiplex PCR; TCRdb has only the in-frame clones, and not every one. The profile covers over 11,000 clones, none occurring a single time. Germline CDR1 SGHTA, CDR2 FQGNSA. The CDR3 is 14 residues long. V lost 0 bases to trimming and J lost 0 bases, with 5 bases between them. The source of this sequence is a human donor with common variable immunodeficiency. The genes are TRBV7-2 and TRBJ1-1; TRBD1 might be the D (5 bases). The sample comprised peripheral blood mononuclear cells. CDR3 DNA, as far as it was read: TGTGCCAGCAGCTTAGCGGGGCTGAACACTGAA. This encodes CASSLAGLNTE. The full CDR3 protein reads CASSLAGLNTEAFF.